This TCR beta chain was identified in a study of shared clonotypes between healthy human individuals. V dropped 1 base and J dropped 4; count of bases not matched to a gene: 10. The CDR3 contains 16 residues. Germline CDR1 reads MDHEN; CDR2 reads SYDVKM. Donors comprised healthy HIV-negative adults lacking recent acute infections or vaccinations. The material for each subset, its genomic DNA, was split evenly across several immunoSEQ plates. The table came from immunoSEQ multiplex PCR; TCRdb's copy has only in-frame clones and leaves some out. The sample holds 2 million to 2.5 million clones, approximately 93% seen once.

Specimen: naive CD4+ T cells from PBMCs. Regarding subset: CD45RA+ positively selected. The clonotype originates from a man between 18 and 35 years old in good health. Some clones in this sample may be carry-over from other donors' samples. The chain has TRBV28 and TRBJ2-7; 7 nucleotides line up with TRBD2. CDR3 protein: CASSLLDGSGAYEQYF. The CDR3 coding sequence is TGTGCCAGCAGTTTATTGGACGGAAGCGGGGCTTACGAGCAGTACTTC.